The next 27 T cell receptor beta chains were all read from a single sample in a study of beta chain features in type 1 diabetes. Study-level results: Moderate yet significant TCRB CDR3 shortening was seen in Type 1 diabetes patients in all four CD4+ subsets.

Their cognate antigens are unknown. Expressed TCRB transcripts got sequenced, as all isolated RNA was reverse transcribed. Assay: immunoSEQ multiplex PCR; the TCRdb copy retains only in-frame clones and omits some. The sample yields 350,000 to 400,000 clones, around an eighth seen once. The source material was naive CD4+ T cells from blood. Receptor source: a woman in her late teens or twenties with type 1 diabetes.

In its sample, this clone was seen a few times. The chain employs TRBV20-1 and TRBJ1-2; no definite D call. The germline V and J ends were trimmed by 6 bases and 1 base, with 3 bases remaining between them. The CDR3 contains 10 residues. Germline V gene lookup returns CDR1 DFQATT and CDR2 SNEGSKA (reference sequence). The CDR3 reads CSAHNYGYTF. The DNA for the CDR3 is TGCAGTGCCCATAACTATGGCTACACCTTC.

This chain uses TRBV19 with TRBJ2-5; no clear D gene. The CDR3 covers 13 residues. Germline CDR1 LNHDA, CDR2 SQIVND (reference sequence). V was shortened by 5 bases and J by 2 bases, with 9 bases between the two germline ends. CDR3 DNA: TGTGCCAGTAGTGTCGGTAGACAAGAGACCCAGTACTTC. Encoded protein: CASSVGRQETQYF. Full variable domain (rest looked up from reference TRBV19 and TRBJ2-5): DGGITQSPKYLFRKEGQNVTLSCEQNLNHDAMYWYRQDPGQGLRLIYYSQIVNDFQKGDIAEGYSVSREKKESFPLTVTSAQKNPTAFYLCASSVGRQETQYFGPGTRLLVL.

V and J are TRBV7-9 and TRBJ2-1, with D hard to call. V dropped 6 bases and J dropped 8 bases, with 11 bases sitting between them. The CDR3 consists of 12 residues. Germline CDR1 and CDR2: SEHNR and FQNEAQ (reference sequence). This CDR3 is CASSPDIYEQFF. DNA for the CDR3: TGTGCCAGCAGTCCCGACATATATGAGCAGTTCTTC.

V gene TRBV5-1 combines with J gene TRBJ1-1; a weak D match, TRBD1 (5 bases). The CDR3 length is 15 residues. Germline V gene sequence: CDR1 SGHRS, CDR2 YFSETQ. V was pared by 4 bases and J by 5 bases, with 18 bases between. The CDR3 region is CASSPTPGVSTEAFF. In DNA, the CDR3 is TGCGCCAGCAGCCCGACACCGGGGGTGAGTACTGAAGCTTTCTTT.

The V call is TRBV27, the J call TRBJ2-7; 8 nucleotides agree with TRBD2. With 5 bases clipped from V and 5 bases from J, the junction kept 11 bases outside the gene matches. This CDR3 has 15 amino acids. Germline CDR1 MNHEY, CDR2 SMNVEV (reference sequence). The CDR3 nucleotides read TGTGCCAGCAGTCCCCGGGGGGGCGCTTTTGACGAGCAGTACTTC. This gives the protein CASSPRGGAFDEQYF.

This clone was counted a few times. CDR3 bases: TGTGCCAGCAGGGGTGTGGGAGGCGAGCAGTACTTC. Its protein product is CASRGVGGEQYF. This chain joins TRBV2 and TRBJ2-7, with D possibly being TRBD2 (6 bases). Germline V CDR1 and CDR2: SNHLY, FYNNEI. This CDR3 has 12 amino acids. V was cut by 6 bases and J by 6 bases, with 12 bases left in between.

This clone was seen more than once but under ten times. The V call is TRBV7-2, the J call TRBJ2-2, with no clear D. Trimming cost V 7 bases and J 6 bases, with 12 bases left between them. The CDR3 loop spans 13 amino acids. CDR1 and CDR2 (germline): SGHTA, FQGNSA. Here the CDR3 DNA reads TGTGCCAGCACCAACTCTCCTCCCGGGGAGCTGTTTTTT. This codes for CASTNSPPGELFF.

The J gene is TRBJ2-7, the V gene TRBV7-9; 7 bases are shared with TRBD2. The CDR3 runs 16 residues. Germline trimming cut 4 bases from V and 3 bases from J; bases unmatched to any gene: 12. The germline V gene encodes CDR1 SEHNR and CDR2 FQNEAQ (reference sequence). CDR3 in amino acids: CASSYQSWGGIYEQYF. CDR3 nucleotide sequence: TGTGCCAGCAGCTATCAAAGTTGGGGAGGGATCTACGAGCAGTACTTC.

This sequence joins TRBV19 and TRBJ1-5; no firm D call. The CDR3 is 14 amino acids. The V gene lost 0 bases and the J gene lost 9 bases, with 12 bases spanning the gap. Germline V gene sequence: CDR1 LNHDA, CDR2 SQIVND (reference sequence). This CDR3 is CASSIDPSGGPQHF. The DNA of the CDR3 is TGTGCCAGTAGTATAGATCCGAGCGGAGGGCCCCAGCATTTT.

This clone was observed a handful of times. This chain connects TRBV4-3 to TRBJ2-2; D call uncertain. Germline V gene data show CDR1 as LGHNA and CDR2 as YSLEER. Trimming removed 0 bases at V and 1 base at J, with 6 bases between. CDR3 size: 15 residues. CDR3 amino acids: CASSQDGLNTGELFF. As DNA, the CDR3 is TGCGCCAGCAGCCAAGATGGCTTGAACACCGGGGAGCTGTTTTTT.

The J gene is TRBJ2-7, the V gene TRBV7-2; 12 bases are shared with TRBD2. Trimming took 0 bases from V and 9 from J; bases not matched to a gene: 15. Per the germline V gene, CDR1 is SGHTA and CDR2 is FQGNSA. The CDR3 has 18 residues. The CDR3 spells CASSLARSRASGGAGQYF. CDR3 coding DNA: TGTGCCAGCAGCTTAGCGCGGAGTCGAGCTAGCGGGGGGGCGGGGCAGTACTTC.

The chain is built from TRBV15 and TRBJ2-7; D may be TRBD2 (6 bases). CDR1 and CDR2 (germline): LNHNV, YYDKDF (reference sequence). The V gene lost 1 base and the J gene lost 1 base, with 11 bases spanning the gap. The CDR3 is 15 amino acids. CDR3 nucleotides: TGTGCCACCAGCAGAGGTCGGGGGATATCCTACGAGCAGTACTTC. Protein sequence: CATSRGRGISYEQYF. Drawing the rest from reference TRBV15 and TRBJ2-7, the complete variable domain is DAMVIQNPRYQVTQFGKPVTLSCSQTLNHNVMYWYQQKSSQAPKLLFHYYDKDFNNEADTPDNFQSRRPNTSFCFLDIRSPGLGDTAMYLCATSRGRGISYEQYFGPGTRLTVT.

This clone was seen more than once but under ten times. V usage is TRBV4-3 and J usage is TRBJ2-7; D may be TRBD2 (5 bases). Per germline, CDR1 LGHNA and CDR2 YSLEER. V lost 0 bases and J lost 3, with 12 bases in between. The CDR3 length is 15 residues. CDR3 coding DNA: TGCGCCAGCAGCCAAGAATGGAGCGGAGGCTACGAGCAGTACTTC. Translated, it gives CASSQEWSGGYEQYF.

The table lists this clone with a few counts. The CDR3 is CASSVGQRLVGDIQYF. Written as DNA, the CDR3 is TGTGCCAGCAGCGTAGGACAGCGACTAGTTGGTGACATTCAGTACTTC. The chain couples TRBV9 to TRBJ2-4; D may be TRBD2 (6 bases). V was clipped by 0 bases and J by 8 bases, with 18 bases between them. The CDR3 totals 16 residues. From germline, CDR1 is SGDLS and CDR2 YYNGEE.

This chain connects TRBV28 to TRBJ1-5; 7 bases align to TRBD1. Germline V gene lookup returns CDR1 MDHEN and CDR2 SYDVKM. CDR3 length equals 16 residues. The V segment lost 5 bases and the J segment 4 bases; nucleotides outside the gene matches: 11. In nucleotides, the CDR3 is TGTGCCAGCAGTCTGGACAGGTTTAGGATGAATCAGCCCCAGCATTTT. Its protein is CASSLDRFRMNQPQHF.

The V and J genes are TRBV5-6 and TRBJ2-1; TRBD2 might be the D (7 bases). Trimming left V 0 bases short and J 3 bases short, with 19 bases between. Germline lookup yields CDR1 SGHDT and CDR2 YYEEEE. This CDR3 is built from 18 residues. The CDR3 spells CASSLDRGALANYNEQFF. Here the CDR3 DNA reads TGTGCCAGCAGCTTGGATCGGGGGGCCTTGGCCAACTACAATGAGCAGTTCTTC.

This clone has more than one count but fewer than ten. DNA of the CDR3: TGCGCCAGCAGCCAAGATCAGCGGGAGACCCAGTACTTC. This codes for CASSQDQRETQYF. This rearrangement joins TRBV4-1 to TRBJ2-5; tentatively, D is TRBD2 (5 bases). V lost 0 bases to trimming and J lost 5 bases, with 7 bases between them. The CDR3 contains 13 residues. Germline values: CDR1 MGHRA, CDR2 YSYEKL.

The chain couples TRBV19 to TRBJ2-5; 7 bases match TRBD1. Trimming removed 3 bases from V and 1 base from J; junction bases left unmatched: 2. Germline V CDR1 and CDR2: LNHDA, SQIVND (reference sequence). This CDR3 contains 14 residues. The CDR3 spells CASSIRTGQETQYF. DNA of the CDR3: TGTGCCAGTAGTATCCGGACAGGCCAAGAGACCCAGTACTTC. The whole variable domain, filled in from reference TRBV19 and TRBJ2-5, reads DGGITQSPKYLFRKEGQNVTLSCEQNLNHDAMYWYRQDPGQGLRLIYYSQIVNDFQKGDIAEGYSVSREKKESFPLTVTSAQKNPTAFYLCASSIRTGQETQYFGPGTRLLVL.

This chain joins TRBV7-9 and TRBJ1-6; 10 nucleotides line up with TRBD1. Unmatched junction bases numbered 10, after V lost 3 bases and J lost 5 bases. Per germline, CDR1 SEHNR and CDR2 FQNEAQ (reference sequence). The CDR3 runs to 18 residues. The CDR3 loop is CASSLEMTGGRNNSPLHF. CDR3 DNA: TGTGCCAGCAGCTTGGAAATGACAGGGGGCCGGAATAATTCACCCCTCCACTTT.

The chain joins TRBV9 to TRBJ1-5, with a possible D match to TRBD1 (5 bases). The V and J ends lost 0 bases and 3 bases respectively, with 10 bases between them. The V gene's germline CDR1 is SGDLS and CDR2 YYNGEE. CDR3 length: 15 amino acids. CDR3 loop: CASSVAGNFNQPQHF. The CDR3 nucleotides are TGTGCCAGCAGCGTAGCAGGGAATTTCAATCAGCCCCAGCATTTT. Combining the CDR3 with reference TRBV9 and TRBJ1-5 gives the whole variable domain DSGVTQTPKHLITATGQRVTLRCSPRSGDLSVYWYQQSLDQGLQFLIQYYNGEERAKGNILERFSAQQFPDLHSELNLSSLELGDSALYFCASSVAGNFNQPQHFGDGTRLSIL.

The chain couples TRBV18 to TRBJ2-5, with a weak D call TRBD1 (5 bases). The CDR3 has 14 residues. Deletions cut 2 bases from V and 3 bases from J, with 10 bases between. Per the germline V gene, CDR1 is KGHSH and CDR2 is LQKENI. CDR3: CASSPDRTKETQYF. CDR3 nucleotide sequence: TGTGCCAGCTCACCAGACAGAACCAAAGAGACCCAGTACTTC. The variable domain in full, completed from reference TRBV18 and TRBJ2-5, reads NAGVMQNPRHLVRRRGQEARLRCSPMKGHSHVYWYRQLPEEGLKFMVYLQKENIIDESGMPKERFSAEFPKEGPSILRIQQVVRGDSAAYFCASSPDRTKETQYFGPGTRLLVL.

This clone appeared a few times. The chain combines TRBV5-1 with TRBJ2-5, with no clear D. V was pared by 2 bases and J by 4 bases, with 9 bases between. The length of the CDR3 is 13 residues. Germline CDR1 reads SGHRS; CDR2 reads YFSETQ. CDR3 region: CASSFRSRETQYF. In DNA, the CDR3 is TGCGCCAGCAGCTTTCGATCGAGAGAGACCCAGTACTTC.

The V and J genes are TRBV29-1 and TRBJ2-5; D unresolved. Trimming cost V 7 bases and J 7 bases, with 10 bases left between them. In germline, CDR1 is SQVTM, CDR2 ANQGSEA. The CDR3 length is 10 residues. CDR3 DNA sequence: TGCAGCGCAACAGATCGGACCCAGTACTTC. Amino acid sequence: CSATDRTQYF.

This clone came up once. Other nucleotide sequences in the sample specify the same CDR3. V and J are TRBV7-2 and TRBJ2-3; D remains ambiguous. From germline, CDR1 is SGHTA and CDR2 FQGNSA. Trimming took 5 bases from V and 2 from J, leaving 5 bases between them. CDR3 length: 12 amino acids. CDR3 DNA: TGTGCCAGCAGCCTCTACACAGATACGCAGTATTTT. It encodes CASSLYTDTQYF.

The rearrangement uses TRBV27 and TRBJ2-4, with D possibly TRBD1 on 5 matching bases. There are 15 residues in the CDR3. In germline, CDR1 is MNHEY, CDR2 SMNVEV (reference sequence). Trimming cost V 5 bases and J 0 bases, with 11 bases left between them. CDR3 DNA sequence: TGTGCCAGCAGTGTGGGGCTCTCAGCCAAAAACATTCAGTACTTC. Residues: CASSVGLSAKNIQYF.

The J gene is TRBJ1-2, the V gene TRBV4-3; weak D call: TRBD1 (5 bases). The CDR3 contains 13 residues. Germline CDR1 and CDR2: LGHNA and YSLEER. V shed 1 base and J shed 7 bases, with 10 bases lying between them. The CDR3 coding sequence is TGCGCCAGCAGCCAAGGCAGGGAGGGTGGCTACACCTTC. Protein product: CASSQGREGGYTF.

This chain connects TRBV5-1 to TRBJ2-2; D perhaps matches TRBD1 (6 bases). Germline V gene lookup returns CDR1 SGHRS and CDR2 YFSETQ. The CDR3 runs to 14 residues. V dropped 0 bases and J dropped 5 bases, with 8 bases sitting between them. The CDR3 DNA follows: TGCGCCAGCAGCTTGGACAGGGCTACCGGGGAGCTGTTTTTT. It specifies CASSLDRATGELFF.